This T cell receptor (beta chain) derives from a study of CD8 T cells in Susac syndrome. This CDR3 has 13 residues. The V end lost 7 bases, the J end lost 4 bases, and 16 bases lay between the germline ends. The germline V gene has CDR1 SQVTM and CDR2 ANQGSEA. RNA totalling roughly 0.45 to 1 ug underwent reverse transcription with random hexamers. Using its own MiXCR run on the immunoSEQ multiplex PCR reads, TCRdb lists one record per CDR3 protein. The table lists 120,000 or so distinct CDR3 sequences, around 94% of them singletons. This sequence was found in a human donor with Susac syndrome. V and J are TRBV29-1 and TRBJ1-1; D uncertain. Sequencing was carried out using CD8+ T cells from PBMCs. Written as DNA, the CDR3 is TGCAGCGCTGAGACAACCGCGAGCACTGAAGCTTTCTTT. Its protein product is CSAETTASTEAFF.